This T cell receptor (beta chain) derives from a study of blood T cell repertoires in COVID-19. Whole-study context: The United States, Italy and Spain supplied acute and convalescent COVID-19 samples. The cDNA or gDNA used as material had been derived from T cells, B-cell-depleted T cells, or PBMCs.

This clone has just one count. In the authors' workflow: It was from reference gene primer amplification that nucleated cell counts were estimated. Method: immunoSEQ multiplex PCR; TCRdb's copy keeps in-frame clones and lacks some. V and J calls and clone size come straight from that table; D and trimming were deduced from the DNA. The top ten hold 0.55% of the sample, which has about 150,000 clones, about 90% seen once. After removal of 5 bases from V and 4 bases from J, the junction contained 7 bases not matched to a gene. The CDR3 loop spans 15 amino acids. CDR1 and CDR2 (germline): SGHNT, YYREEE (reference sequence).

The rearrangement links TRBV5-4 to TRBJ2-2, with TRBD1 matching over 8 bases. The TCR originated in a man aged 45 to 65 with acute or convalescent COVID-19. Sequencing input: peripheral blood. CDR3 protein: CASRIGQGVTGELFF. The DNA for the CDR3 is TGTGCCAGCAGAATTGGACAGGGCGTCACCGGGGAGCTGTTTTTT.